This T cell receptor (beta chain) was captured by sequencing in a study of blood T cell repertoires in COVID-19. Study-level background: Some COVID-19 samples were acute and others convalescent; all came from the United States, Italy and Spain. T cells, B-cell-depleted T cells, or PBMCs supplied cDNA or gDNA.

Sequenced by immunoSEQ multiplex PCR; TCRdb stores in-frame clones only, minus some. The sample includes 200,000 to 250,000 clones, around 90% of them seen just once. The germline gives CDR1 MNHEY, CDR2 SVGAGI. This CDR3 is 14 amino acids long. The V gene end was trimmed by 6 bases and the J gene end by 2 bases; junction bases not matched to a gene: 6. The sequence came from a man between 25 and 39 years old with COVID-19, enrolled during active disease. Sequencing was performed on peripheral blood. This chain connects TRBV6-5 to TRBJ2-7; 8 bases agree with TRBD2. CDR3 bases: TGTGCCAGCAGGGGCACGGGGGGGACCTACGAGCAGTACTTC. Protein product: CASRGTGGTYEQYF.